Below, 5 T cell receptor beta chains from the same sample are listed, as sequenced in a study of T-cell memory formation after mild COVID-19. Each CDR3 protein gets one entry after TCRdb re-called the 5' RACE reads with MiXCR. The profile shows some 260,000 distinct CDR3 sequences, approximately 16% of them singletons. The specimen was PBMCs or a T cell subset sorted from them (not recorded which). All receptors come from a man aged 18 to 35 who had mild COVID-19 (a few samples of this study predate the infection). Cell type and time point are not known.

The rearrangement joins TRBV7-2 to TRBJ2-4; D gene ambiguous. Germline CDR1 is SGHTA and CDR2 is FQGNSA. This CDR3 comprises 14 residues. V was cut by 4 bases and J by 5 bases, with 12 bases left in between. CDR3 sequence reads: CASSSTPDENIQYF. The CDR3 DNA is TGTGCCAGCAGCTCAACCCCAGACGAAAACATTCAGTACTTC.

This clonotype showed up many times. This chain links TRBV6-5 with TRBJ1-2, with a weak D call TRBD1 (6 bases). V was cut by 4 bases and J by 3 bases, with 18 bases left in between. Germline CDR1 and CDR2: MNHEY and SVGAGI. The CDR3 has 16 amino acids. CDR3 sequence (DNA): TGTGCCAGCAGTTCTCATTATACAGGGCAATACTATGGCTACACCTTC. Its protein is CASSSHYTGQYYGYTF.

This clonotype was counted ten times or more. The chain's CDR3 is CSALRGGTANTEAFF. The DNA for the CDR3 is TGCAGTGCTCTCCGAGGGGGGACAGCGAACACTGAAGCTTTCTTT. The chain carries TRBV20-1 and TRBJ1-1, with 7 positions matching TRBD1. V lost 5 bases, J lost 1 base, and 10 bases stayed unmatched. CDR3 length equals 15 residues. Germline V gene data show CDR1 as DFQATT and CDR2 as SNEGSKA (reference sequence).

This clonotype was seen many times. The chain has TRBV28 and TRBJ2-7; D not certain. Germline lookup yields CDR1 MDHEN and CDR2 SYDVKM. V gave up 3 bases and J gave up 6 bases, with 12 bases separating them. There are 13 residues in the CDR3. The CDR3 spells CASSLVQGPEQYV. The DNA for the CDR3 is TGTGCCAGCAGTTTGGTCCAAGGCCCCGAGCAGTACGTC.

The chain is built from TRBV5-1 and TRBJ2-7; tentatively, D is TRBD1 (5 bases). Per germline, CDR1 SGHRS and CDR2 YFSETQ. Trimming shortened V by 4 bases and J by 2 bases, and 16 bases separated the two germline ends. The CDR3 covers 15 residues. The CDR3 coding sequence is TGCGCCAGCAGCCCCCGGCAGGGAAGCCCCTACGAGCAGTACGTC. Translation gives CASSPRQGSPYEQYV.